This T cell receptor (beta chain) was recovered during a study of graft-versus-host responses after intestinal transplantation. The assay was immunoSEQ multiplex PCR, and TCRdb's table has in-frame clones only and misses some. In the table there are more than 95,000 clones, more than 85% of which are singletons. Study-level points and caveats: There were GvH clones found in recipient marrow, and some of them appeared first in ileum or blood.

This clone was counted a single time. The antigen remains undetermined. Germline CDR1 MNHEY, CDR2 SVGAGI. V shed 1 base and J 6 bases; nucleotides not matched to a gene: 5. The CDR3 is 14 amino acids. The source is a human donor who received an intestinal transplant. V is TRBV6-5 and J is TRBJ2-7; 8 bases are a match to TRBD1. This specimen was unstimulated CD4+ T cells sorted from spleen or lymph node cells, taken before intestinal transplant. The CDR3 coding sequence is TGTGCCAGCAGTTACTGGACAGGGTCATCCGAGCAGTACTTC. This gives the protein CASSYWTGSSEQYF.